This T cell receptor beta chain was identified during a study of graft-versus-host responses after intestinal transplantation. Study-level results: There was an association between peak levels of circulating GvH clones and early post-transplant HvG declines.

The CDR3 is 19 residues long. The method was immunoSEQ multiplex PCR; TCRdb's version includes in-frame clones alone and lacks a portion of them. The table shows about 86,000 clones, with roughly nine tenths occurring only once. Remarks on this clone: As yet, its antigen is unknown.

The chain recombines TRBV1 with TRBJ2-4; the table calls TRBD1, which could not be checked here. TRBV1 is a known pseudogene. The origin of this receptor is a human donor who was the organ donor for an intestinal transplant. Sequencing used unstimulated CD4+ T cells sorted from spleen or lymph node cells, obtained before transplant. CDR3 sequence (DNA): TGCACCAGCAGCCAAGCACTAGGGGGCGGCTTTATAGCCAAAAACATTCAGTACTTC. It is translated as CTSSQALGGGFIAKNIQYF.